These T cell receptor beta chains were read from a single sample in a study of shared clonotypes between healthy human individuals. Using immunoSEQ multiplex PCR, the repertoire was profiled, and TCRdb retains in-frame clones only, with some absent. The repertoire holds roughly 330,000 clones, with about 74% as singletons. The sequencing sample was made of memory CD4+ T cells sorted from blood. All receptors come from a man aged 25-45 years in good health. Both conserved end residues are part of each CDR3. Each record gives: CDR3 length, J gene, D gene, V gene, clone size, CDR3 DNA, CDR3 protein. A D gene is named only where the DNA matches it firmly. Some rows have no size entry. The others give once, few or many, or a class for an expanded clone.

CDR3 length: 13; J gene: TRBJ1-1; D gene: NA; V gene: TRBV7-9; clone size: NA; CDR3 DNA: TGTGCCAGCAACGGACAGCGCGGGACTGAAGCTTTCTTT; CDR3 protein: CASNGQRGTEAFF
CDR3 length: 13; J gene: TRBJ2-7; D gene: TRBD1; V gene: TRBV5-4; clone size: few; CDR3 DNA: TGTGCCAGCAGCGGAGACAGGGGATCCGAGCAGTACTTC; CDR3 protein: CASSGDRGSEQYF
CDR3 length: 14; J gene: TRBJ2-5; D gene: NA; V gene: TRBV5-6; clone size: NA; CDR3 DNA: TGTGCCAGCAGCATCCTCAGGGGTGAAGAGACCCAGTACTTC; CDR3 protein: CASSILRGEETQYF
CDR3 length: 15; J gene: TRBJ2-6; D gene: NA; V gene: TRBV2; clone size: few; CDR3 DNA: TGTGCCAGCAGTGAAGGAGCAAGGGGTCGCAACGTCCTGACTTTC; CDR3 protein: CASSEGARGRNVLTF
CDR3 length: 17; J gene: TRBJ2-6; D gene: NA; V gene: TRBV18; clone size: NA; CDR3 DNA: TGTGCCAGCTCACCACCGACGGGTTCTTCCGGGGCCAACGTCCTGACTTTC; CDR3 protein: CASSPPTGSSGANVLTF
CDR3 length: 12; J gene: TRBJ2-7; D gene: NA; V gene: TRBV6-5; clone size: NA; CDR3 DNA: TGTGCCAGCAATAAACCCTATGGCGAGCAGTACTTC; CDR3 protein: CASNKPYGEQYF
CDR3 length: 11; J gene: TRBJ1-1; D gene: NA; V gene: TRBV7-2; clone size: NA; CDR3 DNA: TGTGCCAGCAGCACAAGGGGAGACGCTTTCTTT; CDR3 protein: CASSTRGDAFF
CDR3 length: 14; J gene: TRBJ2-4; D gene: NA; V gene: TRBV30; clone size: NA; CDR3 DNA: TGTGCATTGGAGGCGGGCACAGCCAAAAACATTCAGTACTTC; CDR3 protein: CALEAGTAKNIQYF
CDR3 length: 14; J gene: TRBJ1-4; D gene: NA; V gene: TRBV29-1; clone size: NA; CDR3 DNA: TGCAGCGTTGTGGCGGCGGGAACTAATGAAAAACTGTTTTTT; CDR3 protein: CSVVAAGTNEKLFF
CDR3 length: 15; J gene: TRBJ2-1; D gene: TRBD2; V gene: TRBV10-3; clone size: few; CDR3 DNA: TGTGCCATCAGGCAACAACTAGCGGGAGTTCATGAGCAGTTCTTC; CDR3 protein: CAIRQQLAGVHEQFF
CDR3 length: 19; J gene: TRBJ2-1; D gene: NA; V gene: TRBV4-1; clone size: NA; CDR3 DNA: TGCGCCAGCAGCCAAATTAATTTAGGTTTAGATGTGGGCCACAATGAGCAGTTCTTC; CDR3 protein: CASSQINLGLDVGHNEQFF
CDR3 length: 13; J gene: TRBJ1-1; D gene: TRBD1; V gene: TRBV29-1; clone size: NA; CDR3 DNA: TGCAGCGCAATACGACAGGGGAACACTGAAGCTTTCTTT; CDR3 protein: CSAIRQGNTEAFF
CDR3 length: 15; J gene: TRBJ2-5; D gene: NA; V gene: TRBV5-1; clone size: NA; CDR3 DNA: TGCGCCAGCAGCATTAGACAGAATAACCGTGAGACCCAGTACTTC; CDR3 protein: CASSIRQNNRETQYF
CDR3 length: 13; J gene: TRBJ2-7; D gene: TRBD2; V gene: TRBV4-3; clone size: NA; CDR3 DNA: TGCGCCAGCAGCCAGCAACTAGCGGTTGAGCAGTACTTC; CDR3 protein: CASSQQLAVEQYF
CDR3 length: 15; J gene: TRBJ1-2; D gene: NA; V gene: TRBV28; clone size: few; CDR3 DNA: TGTGCCAGCAGTTTATTAAGCGGGACTAACTATGGCTACACCTTC; CDR3 protein: CASSLLSGTNYGYTF
CDR3 length: 17; J gene: TRBJ2-3; D gene: TRBD2; V gene: TRBV25-1; clone size: NA; CDR3 DNA: TGTGCCAGCAGTGAGGGGACTAGCGGGAATGGTCGAGATACGCAGTATTTT; CDR3 protein: CASSEGTSGNGRDTQYF
CDR3 length: 16; J gene: TRBJ2-5; D gene: NA; V gene: TRBV7-6; clone size: NA; CDR3 DNA: TGTGCCAGCAGCCCGTGGGGACGGGAAGATTCAGAGACCCAGTACTTC; CDR3 protein: CASSPWGREDSETQYF
CDR3 length: 15; J gene: TRBJ2-5; D gene: NA; V gene: TRBV4-2; clone size: NA; CDR3 DNA: TGTGCCAGCAGCCAAGGTAACAGGGTACAAGAGACCCAGTACTTC; CDR3 protein: CASSQGNRVQETQYF
CDR3 length: 17; J gene: TRBJ2-1; D gene: NA; V gene: TRBV10-2; clone size: NA; CDR3 DNA: TGCGCCAGCAGTTCTGCTTCAGCGAGGAGCTCCTACAATGAGCAGTTCTTC; CDR3 protein: CASSSASARSSYNEQFF
CDR3 length: 14; J gene: TRBJ2-5; D gene: NA; V gene: TRBV19; clone size: NA; CDR3 DNA: TGTGCCAGTAGGGGTGGACAGTGGAGAGAGACCCAGTACTTC; CDR3 protein: CASRGGQWRETQYF
CDR3 length: 16; J gene: TRBJ2-1; D gene: TRBD2; V gene: TRBV19; clone size: NA; CDR3 DNA: TGTGCCAGTAGTCACCTATCTAGCGGCTCCTACAATGAGCAGTTCTTC; CDR3 protein: CASSHLSSGSYNEQFF
CDR3 length: 12; J gene: TRBJ1-4; D gene: NA; V gene: TRBV10-3; clone size: NA; CDR3 DNA: TGTGCCACCTCGGGGATTAATGAAAAACTGTTTTTT; CDR3 protein: CATSGINEKLFF
CDR3 length: 11; J gene: TRBJ2-7; D gene: NA; V gene: TRBV7-9; clone size: NA; CDR3 DNA: TGTGCCAGCAGCCCGGCCTACGAGCAGTACTTC; CDR3 protein: CASSPAYEQYF
CDR3 length: 17; J gene: TRBJ2-5; D gene: TRBD2; V gene: TRBV19; clone size: once; CDR3 DNA: TGTGCCAGTAGCAAAATAGCGGGAGGGAAAATTAAAGAGACCCAGTACTTC; CDR3 protein: CASSKIAGGKIKETQYF
CDR3 length: 20; J gene: TRBJ2-2; D gene: TRBD2; V gene: TRBV5-1; clone size: NA; CDR3 DNA: TGCGCCAGCAGCGGGGGTTTACGCGGGACTAGCGGACTTCGCACCGGGGAGCTGTTTTTT; CDR3 protein: CASSGGLRGTSGLRTGELFF
CDR3 length: 15; J gene: TRBJ2-1; D gene: NA; V gene: TRBV27; clone size: NA; CDR3 DNA: TGTGCCAGCAGTTTGTTTCAGGGTACAGGTAATGAGCAGTTCTTC; CDR3 protein: CASSLFQGTGNEQFF
CDR3 length: 15; J gene: TRBJ2-3; D gene: TRBD1; V gene: TRBV7-6; clone size: NA; CDR3 DNA: TGTGCCAGCAGCCCCTGGACAGGGGCGGCAGATACGCAGTATTTT; CDR3 protein: CASSPWTGAADTQYF
CDR3 length: 14; J gene: TRBJ2-2; D gene: NA; V gene: TRBV29-1; clone size: NA; CDR3 DNA: TGCAGCGCAACGGTCCAGTTAGGATCCGGGGAGCTGTTTTTT; CDR3 protein: CSATVQLGSGELFF
CDR3 length: 13; J gene: TRBJ2-2; D gene: NA; V gene: TRBV7-2; clone size: once; CDR3 DNA: TGTGCCAGCAGCAGGGGCGGGCCCGGGGAGCTGTTTTTT; CDR3 protein: CASSRGGPGELFF
CDR3 length: 14; J gene: TRBJ2-2; D gene: NA; V gene: TRBV5-1; clone size: few; CDR3 DNA: TGCGCCAGCAGCTTGAGGCTAGACTCCGGGGAGCTGTTTTTT; CDR3 protein: CASSLRLDSGELFF
CDR3 length: 18; J gene: TRBJ1-1; D gene: TRBD1; V gene: TRBV15; clone size: NA; CDR3 DNA: TGTGCCACCAGCAGAGATCTCACCCCGGGGACAGGGGACACTGAAGCTTTCTTT; CDR3 protein: CATSRDLTPGTGDTEAFF
CDR3 length: 14; J gene: TRBJ1-2; D gene: NA; V gene: TRBV28; clone size: few; CDR3 DNA: TGTGCCAGCGTTGAAGGGCGGACAGCTTATGGCTACACCTTC; CDR3 protein: CASVEGRTAYGYTF
CDR3 length: 11; J gene: TRBJ2-1; D gene: TRBD2; V gene: TRBV6-1; clone size: once; CDR3 DNA: TGTGCCAGCAGTTTAGCGGGGGAGCAGTTCTTC; CDR3 protein: CASSLAGEQFF
CDR3 length: 16; J gene: TRBJ2-3; D gene: NA; V gene: TRBV15; clone size: NA; CDR3 DNA: TGTGCCACCAGCAGAGGACTAACGGGCGTCACAGATACGCAGTATTTT; CDR3 protein: CATSRGLTGVTDTQYF
CDR3 length: 16; J gene: TRBJ2-5; D gene: TRBD2; V gene: TRBV7-6; clone size: NA; CDR3 DNA: TGTGCCAGCAGCTTAGTCCCTAGCGGGAGTCCCGAGACCCAGTACTTC; CDR3 protein: CASSLVPSGSPETQYF
CDR3 length: 12; J gene: TRBJ2-5; D gene: NA; V gene: TRBV11-2; clone size: NA; CDR3 DNA: TGTGCCAGCAGCCCGACGACAGGGACCCAGTACTTC; CDR3 protein: CASSPTTGTQYF
CDR3 length: 16; J gene: TRBJ2-2; D gene: NA; V gene: TRBV5-8; clone size: NA; CDR3 DNA: TGTGCCAGCAGCCGGCGCGGGGGCGTCTCGGTCGGGGAGCTGTTTTTT; CDR3 protein: CASSRRGGVSVGELFF
CDR3 length: 13; J gene: TRBJ1-4; D gene: NA; V gene: TRBV28; clone size: NA; CDR3 DNA: TGTGCCAGCAGTTTCCAGGTCGATGAAAAACTGTTTTTT; CDR3 protein: CASSFQVDEKLFF
CDR3 length: 14; J gene: TRBJ2-7; D gene: NA; V gene: TRBV5-4; clone size: NA; CDR3 DNA: TGTGCCAGCAGCATCCGGGACAACTCCTACGAGCAGTACTTC; CDR3 protein: CASSIRDNSYEQYF
CDR3 length: 13; J gene: TRBJ2-3; D gene: NA; V gene: TRBV9; clone size: NA; CDR3 DNA: TGTGCCAGCAGTGTTGATAGCACAGATACGCAGTATTTT; CDR3 protein: CASSVDSTDTQYF
CDR3 length: 15; J gene: TRBJ2-7; D gene: NA; V gene: TRBV4-2; clone size: NA; CDR3 DNA: TGTGCCAGCAGCCAAGACGCGACAATGGGCTACGAGCAGTACTTC; CDR3 protein: CASSQDATMGYEQYF
CDR3 length: 14; J gene: TRBJ2-7; D gene: TRBD1; V gene: TRBV5-8; clone size: once; CDR3 DNA: TGTGCCAGCAGCTTGGGGACAGGGACCCACGAGCAGTACTTC; CDR3 protein: CASSLGTGTHEQYF